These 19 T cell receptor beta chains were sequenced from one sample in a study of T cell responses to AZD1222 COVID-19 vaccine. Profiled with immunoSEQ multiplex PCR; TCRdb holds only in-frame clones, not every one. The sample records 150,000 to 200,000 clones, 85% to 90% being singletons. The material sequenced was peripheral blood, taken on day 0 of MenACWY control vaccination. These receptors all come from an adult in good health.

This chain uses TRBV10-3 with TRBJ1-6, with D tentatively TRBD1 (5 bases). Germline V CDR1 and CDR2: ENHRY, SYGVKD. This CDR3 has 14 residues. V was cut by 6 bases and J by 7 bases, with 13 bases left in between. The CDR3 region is CAISGGTGNSPLHF. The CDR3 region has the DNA TGTGCCATCAGCGGGGGGACGGGGAATTCACCCCTCCACTTT.

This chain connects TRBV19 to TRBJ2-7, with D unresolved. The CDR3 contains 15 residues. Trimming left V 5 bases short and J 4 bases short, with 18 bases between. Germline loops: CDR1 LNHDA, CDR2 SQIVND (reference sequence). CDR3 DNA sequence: TGTGCCAGTAGTTCCCGGACGAGTCTGGCTTACGAGCAGTACTTC. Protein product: CASSSRTSLAYEQYF.

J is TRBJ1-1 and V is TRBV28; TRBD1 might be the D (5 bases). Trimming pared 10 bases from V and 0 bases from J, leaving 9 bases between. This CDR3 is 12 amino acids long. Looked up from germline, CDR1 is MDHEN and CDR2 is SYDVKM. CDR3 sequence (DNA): TGTGCCACCGGGGCGCTGAACACTGAAGCTTTCTTT. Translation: CATGALNTEAFF.

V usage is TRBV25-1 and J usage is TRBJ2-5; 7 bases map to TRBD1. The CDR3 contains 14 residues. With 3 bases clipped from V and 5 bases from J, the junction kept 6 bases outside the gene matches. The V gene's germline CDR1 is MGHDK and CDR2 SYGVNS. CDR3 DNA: TGTGCCAGCAGTGACCCGACAGGGTGGGAGACCCAGTACTTC. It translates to CASSDPTGWETQYF.

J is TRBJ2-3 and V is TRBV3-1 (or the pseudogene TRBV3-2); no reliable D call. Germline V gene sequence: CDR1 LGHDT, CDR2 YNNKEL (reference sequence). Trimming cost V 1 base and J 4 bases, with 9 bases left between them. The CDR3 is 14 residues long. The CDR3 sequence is CASSQARAADTQYF. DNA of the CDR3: TGTGCCAGCAGCCAAGCTCGAGCAGCAGATACGCAGTATTTT.

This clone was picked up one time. CDR3 sequence: CASSGLAGRGVSPLHF. CDR3 DNA: TGTGCCAGCAGTGGACTGGCAGGGAGGGGGGTCTCACCCCTCCACTTT. V and J are TRBV6-1 and TRBJ1-6, with TRBD1 as a possible D gene (6 bases). This CDR3 contains 16 residues. Germline CDR1 is MNHNS and CDR2 is SASEGT. V was cut by 4 bases and J by 10 bases, with 20 bases left in between.

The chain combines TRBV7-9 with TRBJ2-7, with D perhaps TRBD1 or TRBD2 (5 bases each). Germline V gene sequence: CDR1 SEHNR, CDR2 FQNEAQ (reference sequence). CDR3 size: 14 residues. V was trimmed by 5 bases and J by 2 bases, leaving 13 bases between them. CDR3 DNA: TGTGCCAGCAGCCCCGAGAGGGGACCCTACGAGCAGTACTTC. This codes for CASSPERGPYEQYF.

This CDR3 is CASSPQGTEAFF. In nucleotides, the CDR3 is TGTGCCAGCAGCCCCCAGGGCACTGAAGCTTTCTTT. V and J are TRBV9 and TRBJ1-1; possible D gene TRBD1, 5 bases. Germline loops: CDR1 SGDLS, CDR2 YYNGEE. V lost 4 bases, J lost 4 bases, and 8 bases lay in between. The CDR3 is 12 amino acids.

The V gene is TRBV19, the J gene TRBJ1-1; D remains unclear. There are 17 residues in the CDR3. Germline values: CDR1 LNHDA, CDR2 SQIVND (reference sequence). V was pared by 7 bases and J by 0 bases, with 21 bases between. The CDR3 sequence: CASNSLRAAALNTEAFF. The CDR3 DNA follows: TGTGCCAGTAACTCCCTCCGGGCCGCGGCCTTGAACACTGAAGCTTTCTTT.

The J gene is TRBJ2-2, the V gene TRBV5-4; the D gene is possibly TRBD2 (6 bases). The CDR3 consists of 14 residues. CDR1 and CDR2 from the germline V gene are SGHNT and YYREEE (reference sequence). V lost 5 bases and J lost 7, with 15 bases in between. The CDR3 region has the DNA TGTGCCAGCAGTGTGGCGGGATGGGGCGGGGAGCTGTTTTTT. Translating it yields CASSVAGWGGELFF.

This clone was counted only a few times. CDR3 DNA: TGTGCCAGCAGGAAACACGGGGGCGAGCAGTACTTC. Protein: CASRKHGGEQYF. This chain links TRBV6-5 with TRBJ2-7, with a tentative D call TRBD2 (6 bases). The CDR3 consists of 12 residues. The germline V gene encodes CDR1 MNHEY and CDR2 SVGAGI. Trimming shortened V by 6 bases and J by 6 bases, and 12 bases separated the two germline ends.

CDR3 sequence (DNA): TGTGCCAGCAGCACAGCGGAGCTAGCGGGGATTGGCACAGATACGCAGTATTTT. Translating it yields CASSTAELAGIGTDTQYF. The V gene is TRBV7-8, the J gene TRBJ2-3; 9 nucleotides line up with TRBD2. CDR1 and CDR2 from the germline V gene are SGHVS and FQNEAQ. V lost 5 bases, J lost 1 base, and 13 bases stayed unmatched. This CDR3 contains 18 residues.

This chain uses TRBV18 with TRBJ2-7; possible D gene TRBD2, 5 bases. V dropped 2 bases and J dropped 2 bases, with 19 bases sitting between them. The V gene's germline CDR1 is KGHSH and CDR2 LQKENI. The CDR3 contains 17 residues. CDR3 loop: CASSPNAGMANTYEQYF. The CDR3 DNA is TGTGCCAGCTCACCAAACGCGGGTATGGCCAATACCTACGAGCAGTACTTC.

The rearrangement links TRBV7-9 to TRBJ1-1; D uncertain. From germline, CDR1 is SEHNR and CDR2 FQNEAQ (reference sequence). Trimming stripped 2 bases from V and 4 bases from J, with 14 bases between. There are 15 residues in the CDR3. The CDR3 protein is CASSLYVRPSTEAFF. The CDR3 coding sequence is TGTGCCAGCAGCTTATACGTCAGGCCGAGCACTGAAGCTTTCTTT.

The CDR3 spells CATTDRGSQPQHF. The CDR3 DNA reads as TGTGCCACAACCGACAGGGGGAGTCAGCCCCAGCATTTT. The rearrangement links TRBV10-3 to TRBJ1-5; TRBD1 matches 9 bases. The CDR3 is made up of 13 amino acids. J gave up 6 bases and V 10 bases, and 7 bases lay outside the gene matches. Germline lookup yields CDR1 ENHRY and CDR2 SYGVKD.

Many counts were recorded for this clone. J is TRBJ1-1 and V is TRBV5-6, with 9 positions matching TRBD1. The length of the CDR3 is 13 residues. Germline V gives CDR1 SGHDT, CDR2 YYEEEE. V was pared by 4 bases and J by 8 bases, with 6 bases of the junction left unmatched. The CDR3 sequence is CASSVQGAGEAFF. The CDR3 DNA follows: TGTGCCAGCAGCGTACAGGGGGCGGGGGAAGCTTTCTTT.

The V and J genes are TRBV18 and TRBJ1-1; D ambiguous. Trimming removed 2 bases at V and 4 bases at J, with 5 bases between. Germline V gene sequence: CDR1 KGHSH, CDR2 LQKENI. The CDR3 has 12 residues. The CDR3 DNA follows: TGTGCCAGCTCACCAGGGTCCACTGAAGCTTTCTTT. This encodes CASSPGSTEAFF.

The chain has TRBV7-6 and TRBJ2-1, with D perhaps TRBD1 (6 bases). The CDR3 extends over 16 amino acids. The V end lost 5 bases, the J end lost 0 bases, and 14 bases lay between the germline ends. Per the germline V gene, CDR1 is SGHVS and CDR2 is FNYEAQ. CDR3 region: CASSPGRGTSYNEQFF. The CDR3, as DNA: TGTGCCAGCAGCCCCGGCAGGGGCACCTCCTACAATGAGCAGTTCTTC.

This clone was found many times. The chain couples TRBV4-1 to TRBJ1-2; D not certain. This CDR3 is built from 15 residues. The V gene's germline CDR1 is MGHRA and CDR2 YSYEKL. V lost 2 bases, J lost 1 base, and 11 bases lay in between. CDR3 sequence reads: CASSQTTEVNYGYTF. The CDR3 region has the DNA TGCGCCAGCAGCCAAACGACTGAAGTTAACTATGGCTACACCTTC.